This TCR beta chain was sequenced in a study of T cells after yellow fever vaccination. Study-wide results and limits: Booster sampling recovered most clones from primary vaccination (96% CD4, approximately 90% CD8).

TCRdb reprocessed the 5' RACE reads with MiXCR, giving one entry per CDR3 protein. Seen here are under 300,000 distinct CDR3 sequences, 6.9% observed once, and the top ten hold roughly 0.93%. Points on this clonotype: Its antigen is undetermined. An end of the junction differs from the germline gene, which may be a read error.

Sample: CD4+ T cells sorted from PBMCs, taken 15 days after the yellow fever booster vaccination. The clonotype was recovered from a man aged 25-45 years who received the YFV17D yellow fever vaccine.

CDR3 bases: TGCAGTGCTTCAACTAGCGGGAACTACGGGCAGTACTTC. Translating gives CSASTSGNYGQYF. This sequence joins TRBV20-1 and TRBJ2-7; TRBD2 matches 10 bases. The CDR3 consists of 13 residues. Germline CDR1 DFQATT, CDR2 SNEGSKA (reference sequence).